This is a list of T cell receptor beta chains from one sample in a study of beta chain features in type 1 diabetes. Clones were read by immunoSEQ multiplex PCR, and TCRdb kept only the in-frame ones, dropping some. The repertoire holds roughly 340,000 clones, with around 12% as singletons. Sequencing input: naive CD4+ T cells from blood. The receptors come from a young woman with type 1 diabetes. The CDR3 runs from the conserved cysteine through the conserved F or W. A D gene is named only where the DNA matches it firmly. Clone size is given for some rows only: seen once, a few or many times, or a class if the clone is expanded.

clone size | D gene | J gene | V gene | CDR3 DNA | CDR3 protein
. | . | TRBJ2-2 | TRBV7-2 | TGTGCCAGCAGCAAAACAACCAGGGGCAATACCGGGGAGCTGTTTTTT | CASSKTTRGNTGELFF
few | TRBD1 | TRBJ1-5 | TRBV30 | TGTGCCTGGGCTCACAGGGGGCAACAGCCCCAGCATTTT | CAWAHRGQQPQHF
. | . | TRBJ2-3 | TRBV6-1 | TGTGCCAGCAGCCCCAACACAGATACGCAGTATTTT | CASSPNTDTQYF
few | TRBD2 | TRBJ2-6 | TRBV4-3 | TGCGCCAGCAGCCAAATTCCGGGAGGGGCTGGGGCCAACGTCCTGACTTTC | CASSQIPGGAGANVLTF
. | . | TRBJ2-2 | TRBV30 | TGTGCCTGGAGTGTACAGCACACCGGGGAGCTGTTTTTT | CAWSVQHTGELFF
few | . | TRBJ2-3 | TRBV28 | TGTGCCAGCAGTCCCTCCCACGGTAACACAGATACGCAGTATTTT | CASSPSHGNTDTQYF
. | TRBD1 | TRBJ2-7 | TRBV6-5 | TGTGCCAGCAGGGGACAGGGCCAGCAGTACTTC | CASRGQGQQYF
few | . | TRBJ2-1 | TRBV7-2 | TGTGCCAGCAGTTACAGGGTGGTGAACAATGAGCAGTTCTTC | CASSYRVVNNEQFF
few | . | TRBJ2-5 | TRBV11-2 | TGTGCCAGCAGCTTAATCCCCGACAGGTTAGAGACCCAGTACTTC | CASSLIPDRLETQYF
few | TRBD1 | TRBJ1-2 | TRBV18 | TGTGCCAGCTCACCGGGACAGGATAACTATGGCTACACCTTC | CASSPGQDNYGYTF
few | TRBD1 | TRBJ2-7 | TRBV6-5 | TGTGCCAGCAGCGGACAGGGGGCCGCGGGCGAGCAGTACTTC | CASSGQGAAGEQYF
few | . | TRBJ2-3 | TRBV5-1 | TGCGCCAGCAGAATCGAAGAGGGTACGCAGTATTTT | CASRIEEGTQYF
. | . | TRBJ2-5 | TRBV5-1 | TGCGCCAGCAGCTTGCGCCCTAGCGCAGAAGAGACCCAGTACTTC | CASSLRPSAEETQYF
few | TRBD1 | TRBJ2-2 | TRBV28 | TGTGCCAGCAGTTTGACTCAGGGGGACCCCGGGGAGCTGTTTTTT | CASSLTQGDPGELFF
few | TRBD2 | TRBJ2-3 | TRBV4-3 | TGCGCCAGCAGCCCCGGACTAGCGGGGGCGGAGCCGATTACGCAGTATTTT | CASSPGLAGAEPITQYF